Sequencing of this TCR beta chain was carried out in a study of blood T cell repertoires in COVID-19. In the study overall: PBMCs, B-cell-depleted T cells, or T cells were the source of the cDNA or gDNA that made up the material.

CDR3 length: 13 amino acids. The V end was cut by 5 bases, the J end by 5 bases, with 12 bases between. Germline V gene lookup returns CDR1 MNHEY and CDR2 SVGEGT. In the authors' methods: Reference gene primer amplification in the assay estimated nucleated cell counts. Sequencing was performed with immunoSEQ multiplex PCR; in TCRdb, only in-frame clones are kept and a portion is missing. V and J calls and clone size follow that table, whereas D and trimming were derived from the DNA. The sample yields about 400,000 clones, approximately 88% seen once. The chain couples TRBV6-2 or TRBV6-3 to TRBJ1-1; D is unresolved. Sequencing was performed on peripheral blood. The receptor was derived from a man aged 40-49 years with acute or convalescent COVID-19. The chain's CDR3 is CASSRARGTEAFF. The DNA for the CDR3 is TGTGCCAGCAGTCGGGCCCGGGGAACTGAAGCTTTCTTT.